Listed here are 3 T cell receptor beta chains from one sample, sequenced in a study of identical twins. Via MiXCR, TCRdb re-called the 5' RACE reads, giving one row per CDR3 protein. There are 460,000 or so distinct CDR3 sequences in the sample; about 14% occur only once, and over 0.5% lies in the top ten. These data are also associated with another study on yellow fever vaccine responses in identical twins.

Sequencing was carried out using CD4+ T cells sorted from blood. These TCRs come from a woman younger than 35 in good health.

The chain has TRBV6-1 and TRBJ2-3; 7 bases are a match to TRBD1. Trimming at V came to 4 bases and at J to 6 bases, leaving 10 bases not matched to a gene. Per germline, CDR1 MNHNS and CDR2 SASEGT. The CDR3 is 15 amino acids. CDR3 DNA: TGTGCCAGCAGTGGGGCGGAGACAGGGTCGGATACGCAGTATTTT. It is translated as CASSGAETGSDTQYF.

The V and J genes are TRBV7-2 and TRBJ2-7; maybe TRBD2 (7 bases). This CDR3 is 12 amino acids long. Trimming took 4 bases from V and 7 from J, leaving 11 bases between them. The germline V gene encodes CDR1 SGHTA and CDR2 FQGNSA. Here the CDR3 reads CASSWGGEEQYF. The DNA of the CDR3 is TGTGCCAGCAGCTGGGGGGGCGAGGAGCAGTACTTC.

J is TRBJ2-4 and V is TRBV13, with D possibly TRBD2 on 6 matching bases. Germline V gives CDR1 PRHDT, CDR2 FYEKMQ (reference sequence). The CDR3 sequence is 17 residues long. Trimming removed 5 bases from V and 1 base from J, with 18 bases in between. The CDR3: CASSTRGPGVAKNIQYF. Written as DNA, the CDR3 is TGTGCCAGCAGCACTAGGGGACCGGGAGTGGCCAAAAACATTCAGTACTTC.